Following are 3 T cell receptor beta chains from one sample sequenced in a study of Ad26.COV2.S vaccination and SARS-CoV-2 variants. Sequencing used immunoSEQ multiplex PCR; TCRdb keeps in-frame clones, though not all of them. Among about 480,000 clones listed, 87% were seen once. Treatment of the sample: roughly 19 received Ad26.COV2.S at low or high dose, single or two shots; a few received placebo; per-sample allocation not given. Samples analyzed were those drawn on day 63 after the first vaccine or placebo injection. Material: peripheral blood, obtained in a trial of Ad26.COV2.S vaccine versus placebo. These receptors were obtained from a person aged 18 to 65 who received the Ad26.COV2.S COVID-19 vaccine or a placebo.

As DNA, the CDR3 is TGTGCCAGCTCCCGGGACAGGAGGTTGGATACGCAGTATTTT. Encoded protein: CASSRDRRLDTQYF. The rearrangement uses TRBV18 and TRBJ2-3, with 8 positions matching TRBD1. Germline V gene sequence: CDR1 KGHSH, CDR2 LQKENI. The CDR3 extends over 14 amino acids. The V segment lost 6 bases and the J segment 6 bases; nucleotides outside the gene matches: 8.

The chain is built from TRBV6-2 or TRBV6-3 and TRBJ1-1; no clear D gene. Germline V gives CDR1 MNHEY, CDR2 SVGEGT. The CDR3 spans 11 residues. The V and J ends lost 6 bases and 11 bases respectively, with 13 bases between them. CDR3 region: CASSHGRVAFF. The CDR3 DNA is TGTGCCAGCAGCCACGGTCGGGTGGCTTTCTTT.

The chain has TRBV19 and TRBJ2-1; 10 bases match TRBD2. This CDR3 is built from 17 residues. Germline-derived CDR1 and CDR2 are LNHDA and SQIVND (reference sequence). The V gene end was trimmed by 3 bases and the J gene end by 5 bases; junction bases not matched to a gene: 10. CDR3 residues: CASSIQSGSGRDNEQFF. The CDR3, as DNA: TGTGCCAGTAGTATCCAATCCGGGAGCGGGAGGGACAATGAGCAGTTCTTC.